Each of the 3 T cell receptor beta chains below was sequenced from the same sample in a study of blood T cell repertoires in COVID-19. Sequencing used immunoSEQ multiplex PCR; TCRdb keeps in-frame clones, though not all of them. Of just over 150,000 clones detected, 84% appear once; the ten largest clones hold almost 10%. Material: peripheral blood. The receptor set was obtained from a woman aged 50 to 60 with acute or convalescent COVID-19.

J is TRBJ1-1 and V is TRBV5-4; 11 bases are shared with TRBD1. Germline trimming cut 4 bases from V and 10 bases from J; bases unmatched to any gene: 6. This CDR3 has 13 amino acids. Germline lookup yields CDR1 SGHNT and CDR2 YYREEE (reference sequence). DNA for the CDR3: TGTGCCAGCAGCCAATACGGGACAGGGGGAGCTTTCTTT. Amino acids: CASSQYGTGGAFF.

This clone was counted a few times. The V call is TRBV24-1, the J call TRBJ2-7, with TRBD1 as a possible D gene (6 bases). This CDR3 region has 14 residues. Germline V gives CDR1 KGHDR, CDR2 SFDVKD. The V end lost 2 bases, the J end lost 1 base, and 8 bases lay between the germline ends. CDR3 in amino acids: CATSDYRESYEQYF. The CDR3 DNA reads TGTGCCACCAGTGATTACAGGGAATCCTACGAGCAGTACTTC.

The gene calls are TRBV11-2 and TRBJ1-2, with D perhaps matching TRBD1 (5 bases). Germline V gene sequence: CDR1 SGHAT, CDR2 FQNNGV. The CDR3 length is 15 residues. Trimming removed 1 base from V and 4 bases from J, with 13 bases in between. CDR3 loop: CASSLGGGAAYGYTF. DNA of the CDR3: TGTGCCAGCAGCTTAGGTGGTGGGGCAGCCTATGGCTACACCTTC.